Sequencing of this TCR beta chain was carried out in a study of shared clonotypes between healthy human individuals. The germline gives CDR1 SSHAT, CDR2 FNYEAQ (reference sequence). V lost 0 bases and J 8 bases, leaving 14 bases between the germline ends. The CDR3 has 15 residues. A note on this clone: The antigen is not known.

Produced via immunoSEQ multiplex PCR; TCRdb's table is partial and in-frame only. This sample yields roughly 2,500,000 clones, of which approximately 94% are seen a single time; around 0.37% belongs to the top ten. Study conclusions and caveats: Rarefaction showed that sequencing of sorted subsets was incomplete (despite large depth).

This chain joins TRBV7-7 and TRBJ2-1; tentative D call: TRBD1 (5 bases). Sequenced material: naive CD4+ T cells from PBMCs. Subset indicated: CD45RA+ positively selected. The sequence was collected from a man between 18 and 29 years old in good health. Some clones in this sample may be carry-over from other donors' samples. CDR3 sequence: CASSLAVQGSDEQFF. The CDR3 nucleotides read TGTGCCAGCAGCTTAGCGGTGCAGGGTTCTGATGAGCAGTTCTTC.